The sequence of this TCR beta chain was determined in a study of T cell repertoires in cytomegalovirus infection. About the research overall: Recently identified HLA-C-restricted and well-studied HLA-B-restricted CMV epitopes were used. Matching HLA type and CMV infection were both indicated by public TCR beta signatures. Study-level points and caveats: Carriers of CMV and the relevant HLA type were discriminated by public TCR beta frequency.

TCRdb re-analysed the reads in MiXCR, keeping a single row per CDR3 protein. The sample consists of about 770,000 distinct CDR3 sequences, 29% of them appearing once. About this clonotype itself: What it binds is not known.

The germline gives CDR1 MNHEY, CDR2 SVGEGT. V lost 7 bases to trimming and J lost 3 bases, with 9 bases between them. There are 13 residues in the CDR3. This sample comprised cultured CD8+ T cells from PBMCs, obtained from culture after CMV antigen stimulation. The V gene is TRBV6-2 or TRBV6-3, the J gene TRBJ2-2; D is possibly TRBD1 (5 bases). The receptor was isolated from a human donor in good health (CMV status not recorded). Some clones in this sample may be carry-over from other donors' samples. The CDR3 loop is CASKEQDTGELFF. As DNA, the CDR3 is TGTGCCAGCAAGGAACAGGACACCGGGGAGCTGTTTTTT.